This is a list of T cell receptor beta chains from one sample in a study of blood T cells in healthy people across ages. Each CDR3 protein gets one entry after TCRdb re-called the 5' RACE reads with MiXCR. This sample yields 1.5 million to 2 million distinct CDR3 sequences, of which around half are seen a single time; around 2.1% belongs to the top ten. Sequenced material: blood. These receptors were collected from a woman aged 40 to 50 in good health. Each CDR3 is given with its conserved first and last residue. A D gene is named only where the DNA matches it firmly. A row's size may be missing; if present it is once, few, many or a size class.

j_call clone_size d_call v_call cdr3_nt cdr3_aa
TRBJ1-2 . TRBD1 TRBV7-9 TGTGCCAGCAGCCCCACTCGAGCCAGGGGGTCGGGCTATGGCTACACCTTC CASSPTRARGSGYGYTF
TRBJ1-4 . . TRBV4-3 TGCGCCAGCAGCCAAGAGTCGGGAACAACTAATGAAAAACTGTTTTTT CASSQESGTTNEKLFF
TRBJ2-4 . TRBD2 TRBV20-1 TGCAGTGCTATGGGCGGGAGCCTAGCCAAAAACATTCAGTACTTC CSAMGGSLAKNIQYF
TRBJ2-7 few . TRBV20-1 TGCAGTGCTAGCTGGGTGGGGGGAACCTACGAGCAGTACTTC CSASWVGGTYEQYF
TRBJ2-5 . . TRBV11-2 TGTGCCAGCAGCCCCCTAACCGTGGCCAAGACCCAGTACTTC CASSPLTVAKTQYF
TRBJ2-3 . TRBD1 TRBV9 TGTGCCAGCAGCCCACATGACAGGGTTCGGGGCACAGATACGCAGTATTTT CASSPHDRVRGTDTQYF
TRBJ1-6 . . TRBV7-9 TGTGCCAGCAGCTCGGACTTTACTTCACCCCTCCACTTT CASSSDFTSPLHF
TRBJ2-1 . . TRBV7-2 TGTGCCAGCAGCTTAGCCCCCGGGTCACGGGGTGAGCAGTTCTTC CASSLAPGSRGEQFF
TRBJ1-1 . . TRBV27 TGTGCCGGCAGTGTAAGGGGAGCCACTGAAGCTTTCTTT CAGSVRGATEAFF
TRBJ2-7 . . TRBV15 TGTGCCACCAGCAGAGAACGAAGGGATGACTCCTACGAGCAGTACTTC CATSRERRDDSYEQYF
TRBJ2-3 . . TRBV6-6 TGTGCCAGCAGCACCGGGACCGCGGATACGCAGTATTTT CASSTGTADTQYF
TRBJ2-6 . TRBD2 TRBV28 TGTGCCAGCAGTCTATGGGCAGATAGCGCGGGGGGGCCCAACTCTGGGGCCAACGTCCTGACTTTC CASSLWADSAGGPNSGANVLTF
TRBJ2-7 . . TRBV13 TGTGCCAGCAGCCTAAATTTTGGCAGGAACACCTACGAGCAGTACTTC CASSLNFGRNTYEQYF
TRBJ2-7 . TRBD2 TRBV12-3/TRBV12-4 TGTGCCAGCAGAGGTCTAGCGGGGGGGAAAGCCTACGAGCAGTACTTC CASRGLAGGKAYEQYF
TRBJ2-1 few TRBD2 TRBV15 TGTGCCACCAGCAGATCTAGCGGGGGGCTTTGGTTCTTC CATSRSSGGLWFF
TRBJ2-3 . TRBD2 TRBV4-2 TGTGCCAGCAGCCAAGAGTGGCGGACTAGCGGGGGGGCCAAGGATACGCAGTATTTT CASSQEWRTSGGAKDTQYF
TRBJ2-1 . . TRBV5-1 TGCGCCAGCAGCCGCCGGGACACCTCCTACAATGAGCAGTTCTTC CASSRRDTSYNEQFF
TRBJ2-7 few . TRBV12-3/TRBV12-4 TGTGCCAGCAGTTTGCGTGTTGGGAGCTCCTACGAGCAGTACTTC CASSLRVGSSYEQYF
TRBJ2-5 . . TRBV6-1 TGTGCCAGCAGTGAAGCCCCGGGGGGCCGAATGCGAGAGACCCAGTACTTC CASSEAPGGRMRETQYF
TRBJ2-3 . TRBD2 TRBV12-5 TGTGCTAGTGCCCCCAGCGGGAGCGCAGATACGCAGTATTTT CASAPSGSADTQYF
TRBJ2-7 . . TRBV2 TGTGCCAGCAGTGAACGTTTTATCTCCTACGAGCAGTACTTC CASSERFISYEQYF
TRBJ2-1 . TRBD1 TRBV7-2 TGTGCCAGCAGCTGGCACAGGGGTACTTGGTCCTACAATGAGCAGTTCTTC CASSWHRGTWSYNEQFF
TRBJ2-7 few . TRBV3-1 TGTGCCAGCAGCCAATTCGACGCGGCAGGGGTGGGCGAGCAGTACTTC CASSQFDAAGVGEQYF
TRBJ2-4 . . TRBV28 TGTGCCAGCAGTTCCAGGGCAAGGCAGTCCAAAAACATTCAGTACTTC CASSSRARQSKNIQYF
TRBJ2-3 . . TRBV6-5 TGTGCCAGCAGTTTCAGGGGAACCTTCACAGATACGCAGTATTTT CASSFRGTFTDTQYF
TRBJ2-4 . . TRBV5-6 TGTACCAGCAGGGGAGCCAAAAACATTCAGTACTTC CTSRGAKNIQYF
TRBJ2-5 . . TRBV20-1 TGCAGTGCTAGAGATTCGAGTGGTGAGACCCAGTACTTC CSARDSSGETQYF
TRBJ2-5 few . TRBV15 TGTGCCACCAGCGGAGGGGGAACTTGGGAGACCCAGTACTTC CATSGGGTWETQYF
TRBJ1-3 . . TRBV28 TGTGCCAGCACCCCCCCGGGCCGAAGCTCTGGAAACACCATATATTTT CASTPPGRSSGNTIYF
TRBJ2-3 . TRBD1 TRBV15 TGTGCCACCAGCAGGGGGTTCGAACAGGGGACGAGCATAGATACGCAGTATTTT CATSRGFEQGTSIDTQYF
TRBJ2-3 . . TRBV4-2 TGTGCCAGCAGCCAAGAACCGACCAGCACAGATACGCAGTATTTT CASSQEPTSTDTQYF
TRBJ1-2 few TRBD1 TRBV5-1 TGCGCCAGCAGCTTGAGGCCGATCGGGACAGGCTACACGGACTATGGCTACACCTTC CASSLRPIGTGYTDYGYTF
TRBJ2-3 . . TRBV9 TGTGCCAGCACCCCTCAGCTCTGGTCTAGCACAGATACGCAGTATTTT CASTPQLWSSTDTQYF
TRBJ2-1 . TRBD2 TRBV7-2 TGTGCCAGCAGCTACCTCCCCCCCGGGATAGCGGGGGGGCGGAATGAGCAGTTCTTC CASSYLPPGIAGGRNEQFF
TRBJ2-1 few TRBD1 TRBV29-1 TGCAGCGAGTCGACAGGGCGGTCCTACAATGAGCAGTTCTTC CSESTGRSYNEQFF
TRBJ2-1 . TRBD2 TRBV5-1 TGCGCCAGCAGCTCGTGGAGCGGGGGCGGGGATGAGCAGTTCTTC CASSSWSGGGDEQFF
TRBJ1-2 few . TRBV27 TGTGCCAGCAGTTTGAACAGCGAAGGCTATGGCTACACCTTC CASSLNSEGYGYTF
TRBJ2-4 . TRBD2 TRBV25-1 TGTGCCAGCAGTGAATGGCGGGCTAGCGGGGGGGCAGCGACCAAAAACATTCAGTACTTC CASSEWRASGGAATKNIQYF
TRBJ2-1 . TRBD2 TRBV12-3/TRBV12-4 TGTGCCAGCAGCCTAAGGACTAGCGGGGCCCCCTACAATGAGCAGTTCTTC CASSLRTSGAPYNEQFF
TRBJ2-5 . TRBD1 TRBV7-2 TGTGCCAGCAGCTTAGTGACAGGGGGCATAGAGACCCAGTACTTC CASSLVTGGIETQYF
TRBJ2-3 . TRBD2 TRBV20-1 TGCAGTGCTAGTGCATTAGCGGGGGGCCGGGGAGATACGCAGTATTTT CSASALAGGRGDTQYF
TRBJ2-1 few TRBD1 TRBV6-5 TGTGCCAGCAGCCAGACGGGACAGGCATACAATGAGCAGTTCTTC CASSQTGQAYNEQFF
TRBJ2-5 once . TRBV7-9 TGTGCCGGAAGCCCGGGCAGCCAAGAGACCCAGTACTTC CAGSPGSQETQYF
TRBJ2-5 few . TRBV7-2 TGTGCCAGCAGCCCCAGTGGGGGGCTGGGCCAAGAGACCCAGTACTTC CASSPSGGLGQETQYF
TRBJ2-7 . . TRBV7-2 TGTGCCAGCAGCTTATTCGTACAGGAACCTCGGTACGAGCAGTACTTC CASSLFVQEPRYEQYF
TRBJ2-5 . TRBD2 TRBV5-4 TGTGCCTTTCGAGCGGGGGGGCTTATGGAGACCCAGTACTTC CAFRAGGLMETQYF
TRBJ2-1 few TRBD2 TRBV3-1 TGTGCCAGCAGCCAAGTCATACTTAGCGGGGGGGACAATGAGCAGTTCTTC CASSQVILSGGDNEQFF
TRBJ2-5 . . TRBV6-2/TRBV6-3 TGTGCCAGCAGTTACTCGGGCGATGGGAGTGAGACCCAGTACTTC CASSYSGDGSETQYF
TRBJ2-4 . . TRBV14 TGTGCCAGCAGCCAAGATTTAGGGGCAGGCGAGGGCAAAAACATTCAGTACTTC CASSQDLGAGEGKNIQYF